The 20 T cell receptor beta chains listed next were all sequenced from one sample in a study of T cell responses to AZD1222 COVID-19 vaccine. The repertoire was sequenced with immunoSEQ multiplex PCR; TCRdb's copy has only in-frame clones and lacks some. The table shows about 97,000 clones, with about 86% occurring only once. The specimen comprised peripheral blood, sampled on day 0 of AZD1222 vaccination. These receptor sequences come from an adult in good health.

DNA for the CDR3: TGTGCCAGCAGCAGGGGGGCAGCCTCCTACACCGGGGAGCTGTTTTTT. Protein sequence: CASSRGAASYTGELFF. The chain links TRBV5-5 to TRBJ2-2; D may correspond to TRBD1 or TRBD2 (6 bases each). Trimming removed 4 bases from V and 3 bases from J, with 16 bases in between. The CDR3 length is 16 residues. Germline CDR1 reads SGHKS; CDR2 reads YYEKEE (reference sequence).

V is TRBV24-1 and J is TRBJ1-3; TRBD1 is a possible D gene (6 bases). Germline CDR1 reads KGHDR; CDR2 reads SFDVKD. CDR3 length: 19 amino acids. Trimming took off 3 bases at V and 4 bases at J, with 24 bases between the two ends. CDR3 amino acids: CATSDPTGKWVKRGNTIYF. CDR3 DNA sequence: TGTGCCACCAGTGATCCGACAGGTAAGTGGGTTAAGAGGGGAAACACCATATATTTT.

This sequence joins TRBV6-5 and TRBJ1-3; perhaps TRBD1 as D (5 bases). There are 15 residues in the CDR3. Germline-derived CDR1 and CDR2 are MNHEY and SVGAGI. Trimming stripped 6 bases from V and 2 bases from J, with 14 bases between. The CDR3: CASSRGGKAGNTIYF. CDR3 sequence (DNA): TGTGCCAGCAGCCGGGGGGGAAAGGCTGGAAACACCATATATTTT.

This clone occurred once. V usage is TRBV4-2 and J usage is TRBJ1-3; perhaps TRBD1 as D (5 bases). The CDR3 consists of 16 residues. Germline values: CDR1 LGHNA, CDR2 YNFKEQ. V was shortened by 2 bases and J by 0 bases, with 11 bases between the two germline ends. The CDR3 spells CASSQLLGASGNTIYF. CDR3 DNA sequence: TGTGCCAGCAGCCAACTTTTAGGGGCCTCTGGAAACACCATATATTTT.

The CDR3 DNA sequence: TGTGCCAGTAGTATTGAAAGGGGGGCTAGCGGTTACCGCAATGAGCAGTTCTTC. This gives the protein CASSIERGASGYRNEQFF. The genes are TRBV19 and TRBJ2-1; the D gene is possibly TRBD2 (7 bases). CDR3 size: 18 residues. Deletions cut 3 bases from V and 6 bases from J, with 24 bases between. In germline, CDR1 is LNHDA, CDR2 SQIVND (reference sequence). Drawing the rest from reference TRBV19 and TRBJ2-1, the complete variable domain is DGGITQSPKYLFRKEGQNVTLSCEQNLNHDAMYWYRQDPGQGLRLIYYSQIVNDFQKGDIAEGYSVSREKKESFPLTVTSAQKNPTAFYLCASSIERGASGYRNEQFFGPGTRLTVL.

The genes are TRBV6-2 or TRBV6-3 and TRBJ1-5; possibly TRBD1 for D (6 bases). V lost 8 bases and J lost 0, with 14 bases in between. CDR1 and CDR2 (germline): MNHEY, SVGEGT. CDR3 length: 15 residues. CDR3 sequence (DNA): TGTGCCAGCGGCCTAAGGGGGTTTAGCAATCAGCCCCAGCATTTT. Protein product: CASGLRGFSNQPQHF.

The sample holds one count of this clone. The chain employs TRBV10-3 and TRBJ1-1; 8 nucleotides match TRBD1. The CDR3 sequence is 13 residues long. Losses at the gene ends were 6 bases for V and 4 bases for J; bases not matched to a gene: 4. CDR1 and CDR2 from the germline V gene are ENHRY and SYGVKD. CDR3 sequence (DNA): TGTGCCATCAGAATTACAGGGGGCACTGAAGCTTTCTTT. Residues: CAIRITGGTEAFF.

V usage is TRBV9 and J usage is TRBJ2-2, with D uncertain. Germline CDR1 reads SGDLS; CDR2 reads YYNGEE. The CDR3 runs to 13 residues. V lost 0 bases, J lost 3 bases, and 3 bases lay in between. The DNA for the CDR3 is TGTGCCAGCAGCGTAGCGGACACCGGGGAGCTGTTTTTT. Its protein is CASSVADTGELFF. The full variable domain, in which reference TRBV9 and TRBJ2-2 provide the parts outside the CDR3, is DSGVTQTPKHLITATGQRVTLRCSPRSGDLSVYWYQQSLDQGLQFLIQYYNGEERAKGNILERFSAQQFPDLHSELNLSSLELGDSALYFCASSVADTGELFFGEGSRLTVL.

This clone appeared a single time. Other DNA variants within this sample encode the same CDR3. The gene calls are TRBV18 and TRBJ1-1, with a weak D call TRBD1 (5 bases). V was trimmed by 3 bases and J by 7 bases, leaving 12 bases between them. The CDR3 has 13 residues. Germline-derived CDR1 and CDR2 are KGHSH and LQKENI. CDR3 sequence reads: CASSPSGRFEAFF. For the CDR3, the DNA is TGTGCCAGCTCACCGTCGGGGCGCTTTGAAGCTTTCTTT.

This chain uses TRBV9 with TRBJ1-2; tentative D call: TRBD1 (6 bases). The V end lost 3 bases, the J end lost 7 bases, and 13 bases lay between the germline ends. From germline, CDR1 is SGDLS and CDR2 YYNGEE. The CDR3 covers 13 residues. The CDR3 nucleotides read TGTGCCAGCAGCGATCAGGGGTTAGGTGGCTACACCTTC. Translating it yields CASSDQGLGGYTF.

This chain uses TRBV28 with TRBJ1-1; no clear D. Germline V gene sequence: CDR1 MDHEN, CDR2 SYDVKM. This CDR3 comprises 12 residues. Trimming removed 7 bases from V and 3 bases from J, with 9 bases in between. CDR3 sequence reads: CASIWFDTEAFF. The DNA of the CDR3 is TGTGCCAGCATTTGGTTTGACACTGAAGCTTTCTTT.

The chain is built from TRBV28 and TRBJ1-2; TRBD1 matches 7 bases. The germline CDR1 and CDR2 sequences are MDHEN and SYDVKM. Losses at the gene ends were 0 bases for V and 8 bases for J; bases not matched to a gene: 3. The CDR3 is 13 residues long. The CDR3 sequence: CASSLWTGNGYTF. The CDR3 region has the DNA TGTGCCAGCAGTTTATGGACAGGGAACGGCTACACCTTC.

The chain joins TRBV27 to TRBJ2-2, with unresolved D. The CDR3 spans 13 residues. From germline, CDR1 is MNHEY and CDR2 SMNVEV (reference sequence). The V end was cut by 5 bases, the J end by 8 bases, with 12 bases between. CDR3 nucleotides: TGTGCCAGCAGTCCCTCGAGGTTGGGGGAGCTGTTTTTT. Residues: CASSPSRLGELFF.

The chain links TRBV2 to TRBJ1-6, with 8 bases identical to TRBD1. The CDR3 loop spans 14 amino acids. The ends lost 6 bases at V and 7 bases at J; junction bases unmatched: 5. Germline lookup yields CDR1 SNHLY and CDR2 FYNNEI. The CDR3: CASSTDRGNSPLHF. The CDR3 DNA follows: TGTGCCAGCAGCACCGACAGGGGCAATTCACCCCTCCACTTT.

This clone occurred a few times. J is TRBJ1-1 and V is TRBV11-2; D is perhaps TRBD1 (6 bases). Trimming cost V 5 bases and J 2 bases, with 9 bases left between them. Germline lookup yields CDR1 SGHAT and CDR2 FQNNGV. This CDR3 spans 13 amino acids. CDR3 DNA: TGTGCCAGCAGCGCACAGGGTAACACTGAAGCTTTCTTT. Amino acid sequence: CASSAQGNTEAFF.

V gene TRBV11-1 combines with J gene TRBJ1-1; D gene ambiguous. Germline V gene sequence: CDR1 SGHAT, CDR2 FQDESV (reference sequence). V was shortened by 4 bases and J by 6 bases, with 6 bases between the two germline ends. The CDR3 spans 11 residues. CDR3 nucleotide sequence: TGTGCCAGCAGCTGGGGAGCTGAAGCTTTCTTT. Its translation is CASSWGAEAFF.

The V gene is TRBV18, the J gene TRBJ1-3; D uncertain. V lost 2 bases to trimming and J lost 2 bases, with 7 bases between them. This CDR3 comprises 14 residues. The germline V gene encodes CDR1 KGHSH and CDR2 LQKENI. The CDR3: CASSPEATGNTIYF. The CDR3 region has the DNA TGTGCCAGCTCACCAGAAGCGACTGGAAACACCATATATTTT.

This chain links TRBV5-5 with TRBJ1-2, with TRBD1 as a possible D gene (5 bases). The V and J ends lost 7 bases and 0 bases respectively, with 13 bases between them. The CDR3 runs to 14 residues. Per germline, CDR1 SGHKS and CDR2 YYEKEE (reference sequence). The CDR3 reads CASGGTQANYGYTF. CDR3 DNA: TGTGCCAGCGGCGGGACCCAAGCTAACTATGGCTACACCTTC.

This clone was seen only once. This sequence joins TRBV5-6 and TRBJ1-2, with 8 bases that match TRBD1. Trimming removed 4 bases from V and 2 bases from J; junction bases left unmatched: 4. The V gene's germline CDR1 is SGHDT and CDR2 YYEEEE. This CDR3 has 14 residues. CDR3: CASSPGQGNYGYTF. CDR3 coding DNA: TGTGCCAGCAGCCCCGGACAGGGCAACTATGGCTACACCTTC.

The rearrangement joins TRBV28 to TRBJ2-5, with 14 bases fitting TRBD2. The CDR3 loop spans 17 amino acids. V was clipped by 7 bases and J by 5 bases; unmatched bases: 12. Germline assignment: CDR1 MDHEN and CDR2 SYDVKM. The CDR3 DNA reads TGTGCCAGCACCCAAGAGGGACTAGCGGGAGTGGGCGAGACCCAGTACTTC. It codes for CASTQEGLAGVGETQYF.